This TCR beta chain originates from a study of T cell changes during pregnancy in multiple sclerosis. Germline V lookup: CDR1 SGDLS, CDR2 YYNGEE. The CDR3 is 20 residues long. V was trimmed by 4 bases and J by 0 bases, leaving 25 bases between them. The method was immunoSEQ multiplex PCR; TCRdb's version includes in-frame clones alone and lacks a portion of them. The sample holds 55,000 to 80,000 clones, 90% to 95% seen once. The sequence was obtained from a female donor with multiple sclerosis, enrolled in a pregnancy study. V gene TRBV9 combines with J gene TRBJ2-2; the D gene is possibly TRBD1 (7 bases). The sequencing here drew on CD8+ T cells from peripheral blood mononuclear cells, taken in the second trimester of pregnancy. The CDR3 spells CASSTRGVRLAETNTGELFF. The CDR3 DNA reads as TGTGCCAGCAGCACCAGGGGGGTGCGTTTGGCGGAAACGAACACCGGGGAGCTGTTTTTT.